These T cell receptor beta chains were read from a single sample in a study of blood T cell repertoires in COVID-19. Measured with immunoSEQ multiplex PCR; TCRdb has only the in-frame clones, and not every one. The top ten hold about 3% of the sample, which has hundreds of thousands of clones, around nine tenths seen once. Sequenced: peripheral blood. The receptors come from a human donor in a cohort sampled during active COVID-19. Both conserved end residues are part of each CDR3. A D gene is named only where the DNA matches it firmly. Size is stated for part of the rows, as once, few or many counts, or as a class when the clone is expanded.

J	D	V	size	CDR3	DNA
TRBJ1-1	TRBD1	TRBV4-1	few	CASSHPATGGPEAFF	TGCGCCAGCAGCCACCCGGCAACAGGGGGCCCTGAAGCTTTCTTT
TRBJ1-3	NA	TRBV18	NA	CASSPGSRSGNTIYF	TGTGCCAGCTCACCGGGGAGTAGGTCTGGAAACACCATATATTTT
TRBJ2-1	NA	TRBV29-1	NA	CSVGEYRGHGNEQFF	TGCAGCGTGGGAGAGTACAGAGGCCACGGAAATGAGCAGTTCTTC
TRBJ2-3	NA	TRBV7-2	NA	CASSLEASRPALAQYF	TGTGCCAGCAGCTTAGAGGCTAGCCGTCCGGCCCTGGCGCAGTATTTT
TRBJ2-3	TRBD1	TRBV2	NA	CASSRDRHTDTQYF	TGTGCCAGCAGTAGGGACAGGCACACAGATACGCAGTATTTT
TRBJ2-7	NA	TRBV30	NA	CAWLGWEQNEQYF	TGTGCCTGGCTGGGCTGGGAGCAGAACGAGCAGTACTTC
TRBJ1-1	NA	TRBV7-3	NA	CASSLGPGNTEAFF	TGTGCCAGCAGCTTAGGCCCAGGGAACACTGAAGCTTTCTTT
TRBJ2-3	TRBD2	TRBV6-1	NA	CASSDKLAGEESSTDTQYF	TGTGCCAGCAGTGATAAACTAGCGGGAGAGGAGAGTAGCACAGATACGCAGTATTTT
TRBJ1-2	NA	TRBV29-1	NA	CSVEGGGPIGYTF	TGCAGCGTTGAAGGGGGGGGGCCGATTGGCTACACCTTC
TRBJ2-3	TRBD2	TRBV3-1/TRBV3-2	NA	CASSQDLSSGSDTQYF	TGTGCCAGCAGCCAAGATCTATCGAGCGGGAGCGATACGCAGTATTTT
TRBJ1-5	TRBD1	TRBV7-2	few	CASSPGDRRNQPQHF	TGTGCCAGCAGCCCGGGGGACAGACGAAATCAGCCCCAGCATTTT
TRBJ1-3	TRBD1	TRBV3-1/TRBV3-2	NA	CASSTILRGDSGNTIYF	TGTGCCAGCAGCACCATCCTCAGGGGGGACTCTGGAAACACCATATATTTT
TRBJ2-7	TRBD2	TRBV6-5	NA	CASSQTSEYEQYF	TGTGCCAGCAGCCAGACTAGCGAATACGAGCAGTACTTC
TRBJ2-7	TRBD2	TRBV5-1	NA	CASSSQREGGNEQYF	TGCGCCAGCAGCTCTCAGCGGGAGGGCGGAAACGAGCAGTACTTC
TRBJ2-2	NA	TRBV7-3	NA	CASSLSGGDTGELFF	TGTGCCAGCAGCCTATCGGGGGGCGACACCGGGGAGCTGTTTTTT